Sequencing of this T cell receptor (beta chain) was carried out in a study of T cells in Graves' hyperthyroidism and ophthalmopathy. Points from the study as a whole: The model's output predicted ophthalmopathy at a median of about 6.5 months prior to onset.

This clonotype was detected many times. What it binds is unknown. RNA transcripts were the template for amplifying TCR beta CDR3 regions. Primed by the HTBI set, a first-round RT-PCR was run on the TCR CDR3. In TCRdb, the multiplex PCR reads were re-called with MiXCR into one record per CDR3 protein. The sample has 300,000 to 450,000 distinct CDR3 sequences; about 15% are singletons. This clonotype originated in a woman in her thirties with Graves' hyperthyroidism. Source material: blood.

The CDR3 spells CSVAGRVSGRVNEQFF. Here the CDR3 DNA reads TGCAGCGTTGCCGGCCGTGTGAGCGGGAGAGTCAATGAGCAGTTCTTC. The chain recombines TRBV29-1 with TRBJ2-1, with 8 bases identical to TRBD2. This CDR3 has 16 residues. Germline CDR1 reads SQVTM; CDR2 reads ANQGSEA. The trim removed 4 bases at V and 6 bases at J, leaving 14 bases unmatched.